This T cell receptor (beta chain) was found in a study of CD8+CD57+ T cells in acquired aplastic anemia. This clonotype has at least ten counts. TCR beta VDJ and CDR3 profiles were obtained from a genomic DNA template. TCRdb redid the calling of the reads with MiXCR, one entry per CDR3 protein. Of approximately 200,000 distinct CDR3 sequences listed, approximately 60% are singletons. Sequenced input: sorted CD4+, CD8+, or CD8+CD57+ T cells (not recorded which) from PBMCs. The TCR was taken from a human donor in good health.

CDR3 sequence (DNA): TGTGCCAGCAGCGTGAGGGACAGGGGCAGGAATGAGCAGTTCTTC. This gives the protein CASSVRDRGRNEQFF. This chain connects TRBV13 to TRBJ2-1, with 10 bases lining up with TRBD1. V trimming: 5 bases; J trimming: 7 bases; junction bases outside the gene matches: 8. There are 15 residues in the CDR3. Germline V gene lookup returns CDR1 PRHDT and CDR2 FYEKMQ (reference sequence).